This T cell receptor (beta chain) comes out of a study of cytomegalovirus exposure and HLA in healthy donors. Study findings and constraints: Reports described diagnosis of cytomegalovirus status by the classifier as highly specific and sensitive.

60 Vbeta and 13 Jbeta primers were used in PCR. Using immunoSEQ multiplex PCR, the repertoire was profiled, and TCRdb retains in-frame clones only, with some absent. The sample has 150,000 to 200,000 clones, 65% to 70% seen once. Each donor was healthy, and each was a bone marrow donor. This CDR3 is 13 amino acids long. Looked up from germline, CDR1 is SSHAT and CDR2 is FNYEAQ (reference sequence). Concerning this clone itself: The antigen is unknown. At one boundary the junction diverges from the germline segment, which might be a read error.

V gene TRBV7-7 combines with J gene TRBJ2-7; D may be TRBD2 (5 bases). The sample taken for sequencing was PBMCs. The clonotype originates from a woman younger than 30 in good health and CMV-seropositive. The CDR3 is CASSLEAGSEQYF. The CDR3 DNA is TGTGCTAGCAGCTTAGAGGCGGGCTCCGAGCAGTACTTC.